This T cell receptor beta chain was retrieved from a study of blood T cell repertoires in COVID-19. As originally analysed: Amplification of reference gene primers was used by the study to estimate nucleated cell counts. The protocol was immunoSEQ multiplex PCR, while the TCRdb copy is restricted to in-frame clones and leaves out a portion. V and J calls and clone size are given by that table; D and trimming were obtained from the DNA. The sample shows approximately 230,000 clones, 70% to 85% of them seen only once. Trimming stripped 3 bases from V and 3 bases from J, with 8 bases between. The CDR3 length is 13 residues.

The sequenced sample was PBMCs or T cells enriched from blood (not recorded which). The source of this sequence is a man between 35 and 55 years old who had recovered from COVID-19. This sequence joins TRBV12-3 or TRBV12-4 and TRBJ1-2; maybe TRBD1 (5 bases). CDR3 DNA: TGTGCCAGCAGTTTTGGGGGGGACTATGGCTACACCTTC. Translating gives CASSFGGDYGYTF.